This T cell receptor (beta chain) was recovered during a study of beta chain features in type 1 diabetes. Whole-study findings and limits: Patients with Type 1 diabetes showed moderately but significantly shorter TCRB CDR3s in all four CD4+ subsets.

With regard to this clone: The antigen is unknown.

This CDR3 has 17 amino acids. With 4 bases removed from V and 0 bases from J, the gap between germline ends came to 13 bases. In germline, CDR1 is SGHTA, CDR2 FQGNSA. Sequenced material consisted of expressed TCRB transcripts (all of the isolated RNA was reverse transcribed). Approximately 3.5 million reads was the average for naive, central memory and regulatory T cell samples. Only in-frame clones appear in the TCRdb table, and some are missing; sequencing was by immunoSEQ multiplex PCR. The sample holds around 150,000 clones, less than 9% seen once. The clonotype originates from a woman aged 25 to 39 in good health. Sequenced: central memory CD4+ T cells from blood. The rearrangement links TRBV7-2 to TRBJ2-6; maybe TRBD1 (5 bases). The CDR3 DNA is TGTGCCAGCAGCTCCAGGACACATGGCTCTGGGGCCAACGTCCTGACTTTC. Amino acid sequence: CASSSRTHGSGANVLTF.